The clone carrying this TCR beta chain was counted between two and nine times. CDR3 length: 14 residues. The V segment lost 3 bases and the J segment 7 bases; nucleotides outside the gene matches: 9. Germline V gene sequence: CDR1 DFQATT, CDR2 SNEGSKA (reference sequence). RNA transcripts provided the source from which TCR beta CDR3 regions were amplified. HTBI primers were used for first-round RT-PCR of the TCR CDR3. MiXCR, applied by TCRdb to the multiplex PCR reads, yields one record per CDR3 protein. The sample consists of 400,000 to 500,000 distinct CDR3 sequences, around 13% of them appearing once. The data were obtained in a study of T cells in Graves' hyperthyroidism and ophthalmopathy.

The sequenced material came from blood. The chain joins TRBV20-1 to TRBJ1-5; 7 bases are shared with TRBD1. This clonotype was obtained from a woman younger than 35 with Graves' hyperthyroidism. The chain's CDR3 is CSARNGGGQQPQHF. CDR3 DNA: TGCAGTGCTAGGAACGGAGGGGGCCAGCAGCCCCAGCATTTT.